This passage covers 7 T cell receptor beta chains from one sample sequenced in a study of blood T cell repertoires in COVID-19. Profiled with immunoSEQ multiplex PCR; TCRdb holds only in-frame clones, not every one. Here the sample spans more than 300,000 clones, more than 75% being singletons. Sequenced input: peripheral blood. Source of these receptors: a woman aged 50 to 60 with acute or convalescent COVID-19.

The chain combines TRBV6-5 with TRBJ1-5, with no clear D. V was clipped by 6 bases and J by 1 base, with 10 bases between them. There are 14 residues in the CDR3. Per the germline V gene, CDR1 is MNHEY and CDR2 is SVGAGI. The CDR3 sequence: CASRSDGSNQPQHF. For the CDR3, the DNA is TGTGCCAGCAGGAGTGACGGGAGCAATCAGCCCCAGCATTTT.

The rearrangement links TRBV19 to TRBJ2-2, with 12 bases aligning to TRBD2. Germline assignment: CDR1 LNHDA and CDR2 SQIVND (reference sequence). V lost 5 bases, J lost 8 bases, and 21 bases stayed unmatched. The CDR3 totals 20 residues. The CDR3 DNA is TGTGCCAGTAGTCACGCCTGGGCGACTAGCGGGAGAGGGACATTTGGGGAGCTGTTTTTT. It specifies CASSHAWATSGRGTFGELFF.

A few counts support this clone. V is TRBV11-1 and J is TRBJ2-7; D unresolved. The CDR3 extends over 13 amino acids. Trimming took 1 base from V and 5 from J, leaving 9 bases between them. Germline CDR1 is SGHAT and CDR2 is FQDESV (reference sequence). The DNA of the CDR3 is TGTGCCAGCAGCTTAGGGTGGGCAAACGAGCAGTACTTC. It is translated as CASSLGWANEQYF.

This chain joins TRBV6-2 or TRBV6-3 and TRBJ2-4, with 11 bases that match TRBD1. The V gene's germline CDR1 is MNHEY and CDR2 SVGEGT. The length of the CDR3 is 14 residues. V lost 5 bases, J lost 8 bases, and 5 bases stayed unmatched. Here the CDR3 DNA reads TGTGCCAGCAGTCGGACAGGGGGCTACTACATTCAGTACTTC. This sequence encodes CASSRTGGYYIQYF.

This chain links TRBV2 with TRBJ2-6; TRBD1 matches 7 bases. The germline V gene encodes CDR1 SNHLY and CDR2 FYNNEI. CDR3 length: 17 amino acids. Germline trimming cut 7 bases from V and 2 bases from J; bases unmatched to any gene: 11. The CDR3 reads CASIRRQGSPGANVLTF. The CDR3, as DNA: TGTGCCAGCATAAGGAGACAGGGAAGTCCTGGGGCCAACGTCCTGACTTTC.

The CDR3 coding sequence is TGTGCCAGCAGCTCCTACGGGGTCCTAGGCTACACCTTC. This gives the protein CASSSYGVLGYTF. This chain joins TRBV7-8 and TRBJ1-2; no definite D call. V lost 4 bases and J 8 bases, leaving 14 bases between the germline ends. The CDR3 loop spans 13 amino acids. Germline V gene lookup returns CDR1 SGHVS and CDR2 FQNEAQ.

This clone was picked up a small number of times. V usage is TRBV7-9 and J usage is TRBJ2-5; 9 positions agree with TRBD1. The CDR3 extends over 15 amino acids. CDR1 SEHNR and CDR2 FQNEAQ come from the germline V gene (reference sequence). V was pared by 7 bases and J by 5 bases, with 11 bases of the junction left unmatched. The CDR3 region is CASIEQGAPGETQYF. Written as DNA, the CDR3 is TGTGCCAGCATCGAACAGGGGGCGCCTGGGGAGACCCAGTACTTC.